What follows is one T cell receptor (beta chain) and its context. As yet, its antigen is unknown. The sample comes from a study of beta chain features in type 1 diabetes. Study summary: On cell yields, gender and age, patients and healthy donors were similar.

Expressed TCRB transcripts were sequenced, since all the RNA that had been isolated was reverse transcribed. Libraries were prepared by immunoSEQ multiplex PCR; TCRdb keeps only in-frame clonotypes and omits some of them. The sample includes around 56,000 clones, around 50% seen only once; the top ten take around 2.6%. Losses at the gene ends were 8 bases for V and 8 bases for J; bases not matched to a gene: 11. The CDR3 runs 13 residues. Per the germline V gene, CDR1 is ENHRY and CDR2 is SYGVKD. Study findings and constraints: Among all four CD4+ subsets, Type 1 diabetes patients had TCRB CDR3s that were moderately but significantly shorter. Junctions at VDJ sites from type 1 diabetes patients had fewer insertions and more deletions.

Purities over 95% were achieved in all sorted populations. This TCR came from a middle-aged woman with type 1 diabetes. The genes are TRBV10-3 and TRBJ1-1; 7 positions agree with TRBD1. Sequences were obtained from Tregs from blood. CDR3 region: CAIGTTGSAEAFF. The CDR3 coding sequence is TGTGCCATCGGGACGACAGGGTCGGCCGAAGCTTTCTTT.